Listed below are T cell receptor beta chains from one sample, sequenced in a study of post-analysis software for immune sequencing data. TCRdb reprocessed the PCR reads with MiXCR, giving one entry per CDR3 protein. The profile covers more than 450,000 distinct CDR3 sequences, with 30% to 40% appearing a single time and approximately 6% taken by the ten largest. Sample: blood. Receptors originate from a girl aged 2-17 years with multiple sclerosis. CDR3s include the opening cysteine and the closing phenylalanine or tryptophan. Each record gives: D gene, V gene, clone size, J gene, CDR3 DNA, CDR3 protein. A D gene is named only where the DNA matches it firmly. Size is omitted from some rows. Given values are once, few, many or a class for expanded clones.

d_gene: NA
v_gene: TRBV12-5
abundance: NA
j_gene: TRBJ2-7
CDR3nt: TGTGCTAGTGGTTTGGGACTAGAGCAGTACTTC
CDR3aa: CASGLGLEQYF

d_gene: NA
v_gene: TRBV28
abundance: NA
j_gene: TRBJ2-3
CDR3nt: TGTGCCAGCACCCGGGCGGGGTACACAGATACGCAGTATTTT
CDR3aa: CASTRAGYTDTQYF

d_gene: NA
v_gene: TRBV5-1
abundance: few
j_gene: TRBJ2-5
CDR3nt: TGCGCCAGCGCGTGGGCACCTAGGGCCCAAGAGACCCAGTACTTC
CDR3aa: CASAWAPRAQETQYF

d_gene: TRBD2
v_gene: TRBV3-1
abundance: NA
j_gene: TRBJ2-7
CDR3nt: TGTGCCAGCAGCCATGGATCGGGACTAGCGGGGGTCGAGCAGTACTTC
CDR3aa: CASSHGSGLAGVEQYF

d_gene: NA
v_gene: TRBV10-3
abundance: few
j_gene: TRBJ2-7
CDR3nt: TGTGCCATCAGTGGGAGACAGAACTACGAGCAGTACTTC
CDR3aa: CAISGRQNYEQYF

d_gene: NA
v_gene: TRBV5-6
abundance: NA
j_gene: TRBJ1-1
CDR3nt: TGTGCCAGCAGCTTCGCGGAGGACACTGAAGCTTTCTTT
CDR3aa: CASSFAEDTEAFF

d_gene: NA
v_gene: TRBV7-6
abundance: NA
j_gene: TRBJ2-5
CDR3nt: TGTGCCAGCAGCTTAAGAGCCAAATGGCTGGAGACCCAGTACTTC
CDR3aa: CASSLRAKWLETQYF

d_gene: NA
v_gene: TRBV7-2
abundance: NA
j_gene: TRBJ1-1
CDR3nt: TGTGCCAGCAGATCCGAGTGGGGAGACACTGAAGCTTTCTTT
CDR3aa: CASRSEWGDTEAFF

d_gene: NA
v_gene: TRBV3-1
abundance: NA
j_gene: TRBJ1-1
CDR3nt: TGTGCCAGCAGCCCGGGGGGGCCGATGAACACTGAAGCTTTCTTT
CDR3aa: CASSPGGPMNTEAFF

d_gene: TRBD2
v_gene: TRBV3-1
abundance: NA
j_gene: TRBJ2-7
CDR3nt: TGTGCCAGCAGCCAAGAGCCCCGACTAGCGGGCTACTACGAGCAGTACTTC
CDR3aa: CASSQEPRLAGYYEQYF

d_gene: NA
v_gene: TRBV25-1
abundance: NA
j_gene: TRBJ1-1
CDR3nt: TGTGCCAGCGGACGTGTAAGCACTGAAGCTTTCTTT
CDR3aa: CASGRVSTEAFF

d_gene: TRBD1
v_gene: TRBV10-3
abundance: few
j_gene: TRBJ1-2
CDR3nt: TGTGCCATCAGTCCGGGACAGGAGTATGGCTACACCTTC
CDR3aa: CAISPGQEYGYTF

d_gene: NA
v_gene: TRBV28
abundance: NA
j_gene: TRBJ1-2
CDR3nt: TGTGCCAGCGGACACGACTATGGCTACACCTTC
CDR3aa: CASGHDYGYTF

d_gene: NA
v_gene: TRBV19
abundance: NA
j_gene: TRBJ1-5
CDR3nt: TGTGCCAGTAGTATTGAACAGACTTTCAATCAGCCCCAGCATTTT
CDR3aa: CASSIEQTFNQPQHF

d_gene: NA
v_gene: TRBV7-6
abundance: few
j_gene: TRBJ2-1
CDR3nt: TGTGCCAGCAGCTTAGAAGTGGGGGACCTATACAATGAGCAGTTCTTC
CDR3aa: CASSLEVGDLYNEQFF

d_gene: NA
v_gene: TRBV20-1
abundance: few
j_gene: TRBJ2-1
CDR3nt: TGCAGTGCTAGACCCTTTGAAGGGGGTGAGCAGTTCTTC
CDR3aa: CSARPFEGGEQFF